The clone carrying this T cell receptor beta chain was observed a handful of times. Making the bulk TCR libraries relied on previously described methods and listed TCR primers. A single record per CDR3 protein comes from TCRdb applying MiXCR to the PCR reads. The sample yields about 640,000 distinct CDR3 sequences, approximately 20% seen once. The sorting of naive CD8 T cells used the CD8+CD4-CCR7+CD45RA+ phenotype. The CDR3 consists of 16 residues. V lost 0 bases and J 1 base, leaving 12 bases between the germline ends. CDR1 is MNHEY and CDR2 is SVGEGT in the germline V gene. This record belongs to a study of molecular identifiers for immune sequencing clone quantification.

The sequencing input was naive CD8+ T cells from blood, with Jurkat cell RNA spiked in. Regarding subset: FACS-sorted CD8+CD4-CCR7+CD45RA+ naive T cells. The clonotype originates from a human donor in good health. Some libraries in this study had Jurkat cell RNA spiked in. V gene TRBV6-2 or TRBV6-3 combines with J gene TRBJ1-1; D possibly corresponds to TRBD1 (6 bases). CDR3 bases: TGTGCCAGCAGTTACTCTACCGGGACACCGAACACTGAAGCTTTCTTT. Translated, it gives CASSYSTGTPNTEAFF.